The sequence of this T cell receptor beta chain was determined in a study of T-cell memory formation after mild COVID-19. Study outcomes and limitations: Contracting CD4+ clones lay largely in CM and EM, with CD8+ ones residing in EMRA. Pre-infection memory harbored some responding clones, suggesting cross-reactive memory joined.

TCRdb recomputed calls from the 5' RACE reads with MiXCR, one row per CDR3 protein. The sample has roughly 130,000 distinct CDR3 sequences, approximately 6.2% seen once; the top ten hold about 2.2%. As to this clonotype: As yet, its antigen is unknown.

V lost 3 bases to trimming and J lost 1 base, with 5 bases between them. Germline assignment: CDR1 SGHRS and CDR2 YFSETQ. This CDR3 has 13 amino acids. This TCR came from an adult woman who had mild COVID-19 (a few samples of this study predate the infection). Cell type and time point are not known. J is TRBJ1-3 and V is TRBV5-1, with D uncertain. The sample was PBMCs or a T cell subset sorted from them (not recorded which). The CDR3 spells CASSWESGNTIYF. The CDR3 DNA is TGCGCCAGCAGCTGGGAGTCTGGAAACACCATATATTTT.